The clone carrying this TCR beta chain was counted at least ten times. The antigen remains undetermined. Time point of the sample: pre-sensitization, week 0. Treatment of the sample: therapeutic diphenylcyclopropenone sensitization with weekly scalp DPC. The study used a library that attached unique molecular identifiers to individual cDNA molecules. TCRdb re-called the RACE reads through MiXCR, storing one row per CDR3 protein. The sample comprises a few hundred thousand distinct CDR3 sequences, around 5.5% of which are singletons, and less than 9% rests with the top ten. Trimming at V came to 6 bases and at J to 8 bases, leaving 6 bases not matched to a gene. Germline V gives CDR1 DFQATT, CDR2 SNEGSKA (reference sequence). The CDR3 has 14 amino acids. The data are from a study of human T cells and chemical hapten exposure. Study results and caveats: Clustering by CDR3 similarity yielded significantly more large clusters from expanded TCRs than controls.

V gene TRBV20-1 combines with J gene TRBJ2-1; TRBD2 matches at 14 bases. The clonotype originates from a woman aged 18-29 years with alopecia areata. Some clones in this sample may be carry-over from other donors' samples. The material was whole blood, obtained in connection with sensitization to the hapten diphenylcyclopropenone (DPC). Here the CDR3 DNA reads TGCAGTGCACGACTAGCGGGGGGGTTCGATGAGCAGTTCTTC. Translation gives CSARLAGGFDEQFF.